Listed below are T cell receptor beta chains from one sample, sequenced in a study of T-cell reconstitution after alpha-beta-depleted transplantation in children. TCRdb reanalysed the PCR reads using MiXCR and keeps one entry per CDR3 protein. The table lists hundreds of thousands of distinct CDR3 sequences, 8.2% of them singletons, with 6.3% in the top ten. Source: PBMCs, mostly from graft donor cells, taken 180 days after TCRalphabeta/CD19-depleted stem cell transplant. All receptors derive from a male patient between 5 and 17 years old who had a stem cell transplant for acute lymphoblastic leukemia, so the T cells may come from the graft donor. CDR3s include the opening cysteine and the closing phenylalanine or tryptophan. Each record gives: V gene, J gene, CDR3 protein.

V: TRBV12-3/TRBV12-4; J: TRBJ2-7; CDR3: CASSPRVGGDPYEQYF
V: TRBV28; J: TRBJ2-3; CDR3: CASSLTGKGTDTQYF
V: TRBV12-3/TRBV12-4; J: TRBJ2-7; CDR3: CASSLEGASVYEQYF
V: TRBV5-1; J: TRBJ2-3; CDR3: CASSLGPLSDTQYF
V: TRBV5-6; J: TRBJ2-1; CDR3: CASSLLDHSGQVKVHYNEQFF
V: TRBV29-1; J: TRBJ2-1; CDR3: CSVDRGWEQFF
V: TRBV7-6; J: TRBJ2-7; CDR3: CASSLAGAGEQYF
V: TRBV27; J: TRBJ1-2; CDR3: CASSGIHRGRDYGYTF
V: TRBV5-1; J: TRBJ2-5; CDR3: CASSPYRGQETQYF
V: TRBV14; J: TRBJ2-2; CDR3: CASSQDRNSGELFF
V: TRBV11-1; J: TRBJ2-3; CDR3: CASSLFPRGASTDTQYF
V: TRBV11-2; J: TRBJ2-1; CDR3: CASSLAGTRVTHEQFF
V: TRBV18; J: TRBJ1-1; CDR3: CASSPPRGVEAFF
V: TRBV12-3/TRBV12-4; J: TRBJ2-5; CDR3: CASSFEDRGRLKTQYF
V: TRBV18; J: TRBJ2-5; CDR3: CASSPLGRPETQYF
V: TRBV3-1; J: TRBJ2-1; CDR3: CASSPRRAKVYEQFF
V: TRBV4-2; J: TRBJ1-4; CDR3: CASSQGEGAATNEKLFF
V: TRBV2; J: TRBJ2-2; CDR3: CASKLAGTLGELFF
V: TRBV24-1; J: TRBJ1-5; CDR3: CATSGEGYQPQHF
V: TRBV12-3/TRBV12-4; J: TRBJ2-6; CDR3: CASRPGVSGANVLTF
V: TRBV4-1; J: TRBJ2-3; CDR3: CASSQGTLISTDTQYF
V: TRBV7-2; J: TRBJ2-7; CDR3: CASSFSQGLYEQYF
V: TRBV5-1; J: TRBJ1-2; CDR3: CASSVGHVEGGYTF
V: TRBV4-3; J: TRBJ1-1; CDR3: CASSQDRRQGGAEAFF
V: TRBV12-3/TRBV12-4; J: TRBJ2-7; CDR3: CASTQRDGGYEQYF
V: TRBV2; J: TRBJ1-5; CDR3: CASSENWSPGGLSNQPQHF
V: TRBV5-1; J: TRBJ2-2; CDR3: CASSFGGQGTNTGELFF
V: TRBV7-2; J: TRBJ2-1; CDR3: CASSSQSNEQFF
V: TRBV6-5; J: TRBJ2-7; CDR3: CASSRFGGPTSSYEQYF
V: TRBV5-1; J: TRBJ2-5; CDR3: CASSPGYGWETQYF
V: TRBV6-1; J: TRBJ2-4; CDR3: CASTGDRGGKNIQYF
V: TRBV10-1; J: TRBJ2-3; CDR3: CASPPRDPSDTQYF
V: TRBV27; J: TRBJ1-2; CDR3: CASRETFNYGYTF